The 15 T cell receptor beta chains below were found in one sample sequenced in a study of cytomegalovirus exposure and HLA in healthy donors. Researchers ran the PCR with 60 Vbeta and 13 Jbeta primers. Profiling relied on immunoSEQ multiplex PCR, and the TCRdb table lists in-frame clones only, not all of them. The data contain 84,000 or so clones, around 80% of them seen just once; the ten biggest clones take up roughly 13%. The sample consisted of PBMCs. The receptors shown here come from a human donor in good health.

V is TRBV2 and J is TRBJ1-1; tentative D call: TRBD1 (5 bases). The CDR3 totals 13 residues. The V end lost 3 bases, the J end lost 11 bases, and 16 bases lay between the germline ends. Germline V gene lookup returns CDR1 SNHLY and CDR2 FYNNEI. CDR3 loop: CASSDLFTGSAFF. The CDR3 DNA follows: TGTGCCAGCAGTGATTTATTTACAGGCTCGGCTTTCTTT.

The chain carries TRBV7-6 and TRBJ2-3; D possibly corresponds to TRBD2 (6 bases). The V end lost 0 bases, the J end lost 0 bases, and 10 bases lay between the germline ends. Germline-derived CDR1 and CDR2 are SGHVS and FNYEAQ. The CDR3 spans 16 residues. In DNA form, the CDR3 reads TGTGCCAGCAGCTTAGCGCGGGGAGCTAGCACAGATACGCAGTATTTT. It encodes CASSLARGASTDTQYF. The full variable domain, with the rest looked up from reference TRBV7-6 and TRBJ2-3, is GAGVSQSPRYKVTKRGQDVALRCDPISGHVSLYWYRQALGQGPEFLTYFNYEAQQDKSGLPNDRFSAERPEGSISTLTIQRTEQRDSAMYRCASSLARGASTDTQYFGPGTRLTVL.

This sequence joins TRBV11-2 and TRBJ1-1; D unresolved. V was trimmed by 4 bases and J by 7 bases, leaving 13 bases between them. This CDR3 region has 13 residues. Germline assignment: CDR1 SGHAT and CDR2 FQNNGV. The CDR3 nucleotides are TGTGCCAGCAGCTCACCTCTTTCCAGTGAAGCTTTCTTT. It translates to CASSSPLSSEAFF.

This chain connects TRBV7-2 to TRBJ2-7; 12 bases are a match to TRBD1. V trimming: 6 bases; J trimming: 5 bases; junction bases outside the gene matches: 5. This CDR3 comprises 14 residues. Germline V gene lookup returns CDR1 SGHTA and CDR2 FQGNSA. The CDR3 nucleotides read TGTGCCAGCAGTTCCGGGACAGGGGGCAACGAGCAGTACTTC. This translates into CASSSGTGGNEQYF.

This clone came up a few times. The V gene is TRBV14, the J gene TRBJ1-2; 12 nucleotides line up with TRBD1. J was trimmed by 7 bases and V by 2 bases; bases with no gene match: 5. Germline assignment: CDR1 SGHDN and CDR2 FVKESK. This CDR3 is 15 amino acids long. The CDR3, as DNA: TGTGCCAGCAGCCAAAGTGCGGGACAGGGGGCTGGCTACACCTTC. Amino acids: CASSQSAGQGAGYTF.

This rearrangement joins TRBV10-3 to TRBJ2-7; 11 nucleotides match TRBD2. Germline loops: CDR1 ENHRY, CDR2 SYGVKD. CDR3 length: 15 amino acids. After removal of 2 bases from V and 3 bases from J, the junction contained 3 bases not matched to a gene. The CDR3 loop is CAISELGTSGYEQYF. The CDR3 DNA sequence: TGTGCCATCAGTGAGCTGGGGACTAGCGGCTACGAGCAGTACTTC.

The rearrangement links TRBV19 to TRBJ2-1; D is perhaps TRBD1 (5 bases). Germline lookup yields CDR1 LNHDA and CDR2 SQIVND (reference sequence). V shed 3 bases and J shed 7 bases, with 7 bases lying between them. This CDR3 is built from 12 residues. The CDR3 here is CASSIQGNEQFF. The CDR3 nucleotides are TGTGCCAGTAGTATCCAGGGAAATGAGCAGTTCTTC.

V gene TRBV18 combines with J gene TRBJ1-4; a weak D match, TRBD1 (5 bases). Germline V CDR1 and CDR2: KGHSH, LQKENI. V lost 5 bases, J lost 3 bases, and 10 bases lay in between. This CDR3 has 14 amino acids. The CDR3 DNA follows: TGTGCCAGCTCAACAACAGGAGCTAATGAAAAACTGTTTTTT. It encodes CASSTTGANEKLFF.

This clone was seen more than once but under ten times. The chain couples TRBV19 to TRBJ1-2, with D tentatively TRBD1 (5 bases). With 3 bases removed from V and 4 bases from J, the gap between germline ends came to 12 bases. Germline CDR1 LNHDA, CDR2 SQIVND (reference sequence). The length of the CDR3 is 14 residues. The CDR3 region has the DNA TGTGCCAGTAGTATGGCAGGGAAAGTCTATGGCTACACCTTC. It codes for CASSMAGKVYGYTF.

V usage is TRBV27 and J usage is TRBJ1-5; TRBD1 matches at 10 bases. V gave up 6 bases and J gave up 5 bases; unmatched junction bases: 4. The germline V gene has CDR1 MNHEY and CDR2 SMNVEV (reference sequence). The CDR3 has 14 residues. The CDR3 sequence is CASRGTGDHQPQHF. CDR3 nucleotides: TGTGCCAGCAGGGGGACAGGGGATCATCAGCCCCAGCATTTT.

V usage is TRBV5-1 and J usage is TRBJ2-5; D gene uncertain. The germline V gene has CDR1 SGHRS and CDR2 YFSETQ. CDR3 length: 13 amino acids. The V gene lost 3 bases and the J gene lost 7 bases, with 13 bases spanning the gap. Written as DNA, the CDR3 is TGCGCCAGCAGCTCCGTCCCGTCCGGGACCCAGTACTTC. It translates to CASSSVPSGTQYF.

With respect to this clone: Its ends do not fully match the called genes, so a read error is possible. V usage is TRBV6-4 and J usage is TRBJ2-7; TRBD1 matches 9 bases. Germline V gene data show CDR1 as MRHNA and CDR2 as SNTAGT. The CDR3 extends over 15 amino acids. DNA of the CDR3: TGTGCCAGCAGCAGAGAGGGACAGGGCCCCTACGAGCAGCACTTC. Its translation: CASSREGQGPYEQHF.

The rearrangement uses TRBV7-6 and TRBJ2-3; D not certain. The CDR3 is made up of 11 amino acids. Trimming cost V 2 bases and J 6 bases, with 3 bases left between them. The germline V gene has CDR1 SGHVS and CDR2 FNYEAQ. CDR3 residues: CASSLSDTQYF. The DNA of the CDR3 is TGTGCCAGCAGCTTATCGGATACGCAGTATTTT.

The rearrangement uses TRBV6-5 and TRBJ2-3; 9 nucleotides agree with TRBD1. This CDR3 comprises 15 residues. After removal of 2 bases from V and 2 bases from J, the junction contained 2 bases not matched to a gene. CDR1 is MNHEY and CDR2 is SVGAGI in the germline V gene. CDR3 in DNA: TGTGCCAGCAGTTACGGGGACAGGGCCACAGATACGCAGTATTTT. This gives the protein CASSYGDRATDTQYF.

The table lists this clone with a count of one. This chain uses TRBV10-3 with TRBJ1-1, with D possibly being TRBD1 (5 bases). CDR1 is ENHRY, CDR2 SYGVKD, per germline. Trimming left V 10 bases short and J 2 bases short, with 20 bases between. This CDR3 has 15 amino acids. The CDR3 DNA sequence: TGTGCCACCACCTATGGGGGAGGTGGTAACACTGAAGCTTTCTTT. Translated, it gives CATTYGGGGNTEAFF.